This is a list of T cell receptor beta chains from one sample in a study of blood T cell repertoires in COVID-19. Generated by immunoSEQ multiplex PCR, the TCRdb table keeps only in-frame clones and is missing some. The sample includes under 250,000 clones, 80% to 90% seen only once; the top ten take around 3.8%. Sequenced material: PBMCs or T cells enriched from blood (not recorded which). Every receptor here comes from a woman in her thirties who had been exposed to COVID-19. The CDR3 runs from the conserved cysteine through the conserved F or W.

CDR3 protein,V gene
CASSIRDVIPGNEQFF,TRBV7-2
CAWSVGVGSELSGANVLTF,TRBV30
CASSLEASGRGPETQYF,TRBV5-1
CASSYEGVTGNTIYF,TRBV6-5
CASSLGQNTEAFF,TRBV28
CASSLRNSTSHEQFF,TRBV7-3
CASSPSGRITDTQYF,TRBV7-9
CASSSQWTGRYTEAFF,TRBV28
CATSDPQETQYF,TRBV24-1
CASSRLTPSGSSYEQYF,TRBV19
CASSLESSGNTIYF,TRBV28
CAISVQTALTYEQYF,TRBV10-3
CASSLSGRRGNEQFF,TRBV28
CASSPPLADSYEQYF,TRBV7-9
CASSHGREGYTF,TRBV18
CATSREGRGYEQYF,TRBV15
CASSPGGANYGYTF,TRBV27
CASSLIMGLAGGPFPNEQFF,TRBV5-1
CASSLADNANYGYTF,TRBV5-1
CASSQGGLRDGEETQYF,TRBV16
CASRQGPRAFF,TRBV30
CASSHGGLYEQYF,TRBV14
CAIGMDSFNQPQHF,TRBV10-3
CASSTGLTGGYTF,TRBV19
CASSLLAGSNQPQHF,TRBV28
CASSQDFPTDTQYF,TRBV3-1/TRBV3-2
CASSKTGGMNTEAFF,TRBV6-5
CASSRGLAGNYEQYF,TRBV11-2
CASKDYSRAADTQYF,TRBV27
CSVDLQHTASGNTEAFF,TRBV29-1
CASSSDNYEQYF,TRBV27
CASSTAGQGGFIYF,TRBV28
CASSYSGGRIGYTF,TRBV6-5
CASSVWGGRPYNEQFF,TRBV6-4
CASSRQGQGVDTGELFF,TRBV4-1
CATSDLGLAGGPRNEQYF,TRBV24-1
CASSFGGPFMNTEAFF,TRBV27
CASSRQGAYNEQFF,TRBV14
CASSYLAGVNTEAFF,TRBV6-2/TRBV6-3
CASSIVGRLNTEAFF,TRBV19
CASSPSQAFALEQYF,TRBV28
CASNPSGPNTGELFF,TRBV5-1
CASSSSGRLDYEQYF,TRBV5-4
CASSRSGGPPVNEQYF,TRBV10-2
CASSLEGGDEKLFF,TRBV5-1
CASSIERSGNTIYF,TRBV6-5
CASSPRVRETGANVLTF,TRBV18
CSVGASGTVKYEQYF,TRBV29-1
CASSPERERSYNEQFF,TRBV18
CASSSLADTGELFF,TRBV6-5
CASSRPISSFEQYF,TRBV7-9
CASSLERGLQETQYF,TRBV5-1
CASSRTSSEQYF,TRBV28
CASSLRDRKIYGYTF,TRBV28
CASSDVEQRELFF,TRBV25-1
CAISETSGSGGADTQYF,TRBV10-3